Below, 7 T cell receptor beta chains from the same sample are listed, as sequenced in a study of beta chain features in type 1 diabetes. Their antigens remain unidentified. Findings and caveats of the study: In all four CD4+ subsets, TCRB CDR3 length was significantly, moderately reduced in type 1 diabetes.

Sequenced material consisted of expressed TCRB transcripts (all of the isolated RNA was reverse transcribed). Some clones are missing from TCRdb's copy, which holds only in-frame ones; the method was immunoSEQ multiplex PCR. The sample contains over 200,000 clones, approximately 10% of which appear only once. Specimen: naive CD4+ T cells from blood. The source is a man aged 25 to 45 with type 1 diabetes.

This clone turned up a few times. V and J are TRBV10-3 and TRBJ2-1; the D gene is possibly TRBD2 (6 bases). There are 15 residues in the CDR3. The germline V gene encodes CDR1 ENHRY and CDR2 SYGVKD. Trimming pared 0 bases from V and 9 bases from J, leaving 15 bases between. CDR3 DNA sequence: TGTGCCATCAGTGAGTCTTTCTCCCGGCGGGGTGAGCAGTTCTTC. This translates into CAISESFSRRGEQFF.

This clone was found a few times. The rearrangement links TRBV9 to TRBJ2-7; perhaps TRBD1 as D (5 bases). Germline-derived CDR1 and CDR2 are SGDLS and YYNGEE. The V gene lost 0 bases and the J gene lost 2 bases, with 12 bases spanning the gap. This CDR3 comprises 15 residues. As DNA, the CDR3 is TGTGCCAGCAGCGTAGAGGCAGGGCACACCTACGAGCAGTACTTC. As protein: CASSVEAGHTYEQYF.

The V and J genes are TRBV15 and TRBJ1-6; D remains ambiguous. This CDR3 comprises 15 residues. V shed 1 base and J shed 9 bases, with 13 bases lying between them. Germline loops: CDR1 LNHNV, CDR2 YYDKDF (reference sequence). CDR3 sequence (DNA): TGTGCCACCAGCAGAGTGAGGGCAACGCGTTCACCCCTCCACTTT. The encoded protein is CATSRVRATRSPLHF.

This rearrangement joins TRBV7-3 to TRBJ2-1; 8 positions agree with TRBD1. After removal of 2 bases from V and 5 bases from J, the junction contained 5 bases not matched to a gene. The CDR3 sequence is 15 residues long. The germline V gene encodes CDR1 SGHTA and CDR2 FQGTGA. The DNA for the CDR3 is TGTGCCAGCAGCTTAGGGCAGGGGGCACACAATGAGCAGTTCTTC. Residues: CASSLGQGAHNEQFF.

This clone occurred a few times. The rearrangement links TRBV11-2 to TRBJ2-5; maybe TRBD2 (6 bases). Germline V gives CDR1 SGHAT, CDR2 FQNNGV. The V end lost 6 bases, the J end lost 0 bases, and 20 bases lay between the germline ends. This CDR3 has 17 amino acids. Written as DNA, the CDR3 is TGTGCCAGCAGTTGGGGGGACTTTTCGGGGAACCAAGAGACCCAGTACTTC. This translates into CASSWGDFSGNQETQYF.

V gene TRBV28 combines with J gene TRBJ1-1, with D hard to call. Per germline, CDR1 MDHEN and CDR2 SYDVKM. V lost 3 bases and J lost 2, with 7 bases in between. This CDR3 comprises 13 residues. Written as DNA, the CDR3 is TGTGCCAGCAGTTTCGATACAAACACTGAAGCTTTCTTT. Protein product: CASSFDTNTEAFF.

The V gene is TRBV5-4, the J gene TRBJ2-1, with 7 bases fitting TRBD2. The CDR3 loop spans 15 amino acids. Trimming cost V 7 bases and J 0 bases; bases outside gene matches: 7. Germline V gives CDR1 SGHNT, CDR2 YYREEE (reference sequence). The CDR3 sequence is CASRRAGSSYNEQFF. Here the CDR3 DNA reads TGTGCCAGCCGGAGAGCGGGGAGCTCCTACAATGAGCAGTTCTTC.